The rows below give T cell receptor beta chains drawn from one sample of a study of blood T cells in healthy people across ages. TCRdb processed the 5' RACE reads anew with MiXCR; each CDR3 protein has one entry. The repertoire holds hundreds of thousands of distinct CDR3 sequences, 20% to 25% seen once, with less than 25% in the top ten. The specimen sequenced was blood. These receptors were taken from a man aged 70 or older in good health. Each CDR3 is given without its conserved first and last residue. Rows may omit the clone size; those that give it use once, few, many or a size class.

cdr3_aa: ASSLSHSVSTDTQY; v_call: TRBV27; clone_size: -; j_call: TRBJ2-3
cdr3_aa: ASSDGVAGTPGYEQY; v_call: TRBV10-1; clone_size: few; j_call: TRBJ2-7
cdr3_aa: ASSPGAGMGSPLH; v_call: TRBV12-3/TRBV12-4; clone_size: few; j_call: TRBJ1-6
cdr3_aa: ASSTTGTANSPLH; v_call: TRBV6-5; clone_size: few; j_call: TRBJ1-6
cdr3_aa: AIKVGGLGNQPQH; v_call: TRBV21-1; clone_size: few; j_call: TRBJ1-5
cdr3_aa: ASSLLEGAPYEQY; v_call: TRBV27; clone_size: -; j_call: TRBJ2-7
cdr3_aa: TTSGVEWLAGSYNEQF; v_call: TRBV24-1; clone_size: -; j_call: -
cdr3_aa: ASSFGRNYGYT; v_call: TRBV12-3/TRBV12-4; clone_size: many; j_call: TRBJ1-2
cdr3_aa: ASSPLAGQSYEQY; v_call: TRBV5-1; clone_size: -; j_call: -
cdr3_aa: ASSFHPDGSDPKEQF; v_call: TRBV28; clone_size: few; j_call: -
cdr3_aa: ASSSTSGGSIRVGYT; v_call: TRBV18; clone_size: -; j_call: TRBJ1-2
cdr3_aa: ASSISWKGEKLF; v_call: TRBV19; clone_size: few; j_call: TRBJ1-4
cdr3_aa: SAGRRSGRRKDTQY; v_call: TRBV20-1; clone_size: few; j_call: TRBJ2-3
cdr3_aa: ASSSQSGSSDTQY; v_call: TRBV7-2; clone_size: few; j_call: TRBJ2-3
cdr3_aa: SAQTSLAKNIQY; v_call: TRBV20-1; clone_size: few; j_call: TRBJ2-4
cdr3_aa: ASRRTTQETQY; v_call: TRBV7-9; clone_size: -; j_call: TRBJ2-5
cdr3_aa: ASSLRADNYGYT; v_call: TRBV3-1; clone_size: -; j_call: TRBJ1-2
cdr3_aa: ASSLAALIEQF; v_call: TRBV7-2; clone_size: few; j_call: TRBJ2-1
cdr3_aa: ASSAPSGRSDTQY; v_call: TRBV13; clone_size: -; j_call: TRBJ2-3
cdr3_aa: ASSYSGEYSPLH; v_call: TRBV6-5; clone_size: -; j_call: TRBJ1-6
cdr3_aa: ASSSRQGPTYEQC; v_call: TRBV5-1; clone_size: few; j_call: TRBJ2-5
cdr3_aa: ASSLGRPTGQF; v_call: TRBV7-2; clone_size: -; j_call: TRBJ2-1
cdr3_aa: ASSPRGNVGEKLF; v_call: TRBV18; clone_size: -; j_call: TRBJ1-4
cdr3_aa: ASSHASIQETQY; v_call: TRBV6-5; clone_size: -; j_call: TRBJ2-5
cdr3_aa: SARMAGGPGSYNEQF; v_call: TRBV20-1; clone_size: few; j_call: TRBJ2-1
cdr3_aa: ASSLPSGKADTQY; v_call: TRBV7-2; clone_size: -; j_call: TRBJ2-3
cdr3_aa: SARTTDRNYGYT; v_call: TRBV20-1; clone_size: many; j_call: TRBJ1-2
cdr3_aa: ASSPHDRGTGELF; v_call: TRBV9; clone_size: few; j_call: TRBJ2-2
cdr3_aa: ASSQGVLQQY; v_call: TRBV3-1; clone_size: -; j_call: TRBJ2-7
cdr3_aa: ASRYGQGSGYT; v_call: TRBV5-6; clone_size: few; j_call: TRBJ1-2
cdr3_aa: ASSYSGGTYNEQF; v_call: TRBV9; clone_size: many; j_call: TRBJ2-1
cdr3_aa: ASSLAGINYNTMNTEAF; v_call: TRBV12-3/TRBV12-4; clone_size: -; j_call: TRBJ1-1
cdr3_aa: ASSTRATGQGGLGYNEQF; v_call: TRBV7-9; clone_size: -; j_call: TRBJ2-1
cdr3_aa: SVARRGVYNEQF; v_call: TRBV29-1; clone_size: -; j_call: TRBJ2-1
cdr3_aa: SARDATAGNTIY; v_call: TRBV20-1; clone_size: few; j_call: TRBJ1-3
cdr3_aa: ASSSPGTDTQY; v_call: TRBV7-2; clone_size: many; j_call: TRBJ2-3
cdr3_aa: ASSLVGTGSAMNTEAF; v_call: TRBV11-2; clone_size: -; j_call: TRBJ1-1
cdr3_aa: ASSPPPDEQF; v_call: TRBV7-9; clone_size: few; j_call: TRBJ2-1
cdr3_aa: ASISYRANTEAF; v_call: TRBV2; clone_size: few; j_call: TRBJ1-1
cdr3_aa: SANYNLEGGYT; v_call: TRBV20-1; clone_size: -; j_call: TRBJ1-2
cdr3_aa: ASSLGQGSQH; v_call: TRBV5-5; clone_size: -; j_call: TRBJ1-5
cdr3_aa: ASSSTSSTGVHQPQH; v_call: TRBV7-2; clone_size: -; j_call: TRBJ1-5
cdr3_aa: SASGEGLYEQY; v_call: TRBV20-1; clone_size: -; j_call: TRBJ2-7
cdr3_aa: ASSVVLAGVGSYNEQF; v_call: TRBV9; clone_size: -; j_call: TRBJ2-1
cdr3_aa: ASSKVGQGAYNEQF; v_call: TRBV21-1; clone_size: -; j_call: TRBJ2-1
cdr3_aa: ASSLALSGTSGRDEQF; v_call: TRBV5-5; clone_size: -; j_call: TRBJ2-1
cdr3_aa: ASSQDDRAGNTIY; v_call: TRBV4-3; clone_size: few; j_call: TRBJ1-3
cdr3_aa: ASSANGGVSTDTQY; v_call: TRBV6-4; clone_size: few; j_call: TRBJ2-3
cdr3_aa: ASRRRDRGNTEAF; v_call: TRBV2; clone_size: few; j_call: TRBJ1-1
cdr3_aa: AWDGQGKLF; v_call: TRBV30; clone_size: -; j_call: TRBJ1-4
cdr3_aa: ASSSTRIYEQY; v_call: TRBV27; clone_size: -; j_call: TRBJ2-7
cdr3_aa: ASSLGVNGAF; v_call: TRBV13; clone_size: -; j_call: TRBJ1-1